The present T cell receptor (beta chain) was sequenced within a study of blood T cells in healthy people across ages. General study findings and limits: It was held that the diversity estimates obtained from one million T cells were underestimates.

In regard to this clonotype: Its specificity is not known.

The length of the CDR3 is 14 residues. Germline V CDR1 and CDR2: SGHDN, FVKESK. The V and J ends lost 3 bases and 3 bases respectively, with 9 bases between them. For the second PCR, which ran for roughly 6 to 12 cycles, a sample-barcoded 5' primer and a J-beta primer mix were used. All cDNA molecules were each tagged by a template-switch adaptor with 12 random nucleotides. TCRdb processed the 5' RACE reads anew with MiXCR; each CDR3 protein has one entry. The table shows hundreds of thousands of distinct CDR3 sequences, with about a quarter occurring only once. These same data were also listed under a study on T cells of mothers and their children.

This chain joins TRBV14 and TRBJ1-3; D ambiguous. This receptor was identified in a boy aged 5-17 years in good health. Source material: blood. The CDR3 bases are TGTGCCAGCAGCCAGAGACACCTTGGAAACACCATATATTTT. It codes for CASSQRHLGNTIYF.